The sequence of this T cell receptor beta chain was determined in a study of T cell repertoires in cytomegalovirus infection. The overall study: Public signatures in TCR beta pointed to CMV infection and matching HLA type.

Note on this clonotype: What it binds is unknown.

Study results and limitations: The study found HLA-C-restricted CMV-specific TCR beta clonotypes dominating the ex vivo response.

One entry per CDR3 protein, called by TCRdb with MiXCR from the reads. The sample has approximately 110,000 distinct CDR3 sequences, about 40% seen once. The germline V and J ends were trimmed by 6 bases and 4 bases, with 4 bases remaining between them. This CDR3 has 10 residues. The germline V gene has CDR1 SNHLY and CDR2 FYNNEI. The chain carries TRBV2 and TRBJ2-7; D call uncertain. The clonotype originates from a human donor in good health (CMV status not recorded). Some clones in this sample may be carry-over from other donors' samples. The specimen was CD8+ T cells from cultured PBMCs, collected from culture after CMV antigen stimulation. This CDR3 is CASRGYEQYF. The CDR3, as DNA: TGTGCCAGCAGGGGATACGAGCAGTACTTC. The variable domain in full, completed from reference TRBV2 and TRBJ2-7, reads EPEVTQTPSHQVTQMGQEVILRCVPISNHLYFYWYRQILGQKVEFLVSFYNNEISEKSEIFDDQFSVERPDGSNFTLKIRSTKLEDSAMYFCASRGYEQYFGPGTRLTVT.